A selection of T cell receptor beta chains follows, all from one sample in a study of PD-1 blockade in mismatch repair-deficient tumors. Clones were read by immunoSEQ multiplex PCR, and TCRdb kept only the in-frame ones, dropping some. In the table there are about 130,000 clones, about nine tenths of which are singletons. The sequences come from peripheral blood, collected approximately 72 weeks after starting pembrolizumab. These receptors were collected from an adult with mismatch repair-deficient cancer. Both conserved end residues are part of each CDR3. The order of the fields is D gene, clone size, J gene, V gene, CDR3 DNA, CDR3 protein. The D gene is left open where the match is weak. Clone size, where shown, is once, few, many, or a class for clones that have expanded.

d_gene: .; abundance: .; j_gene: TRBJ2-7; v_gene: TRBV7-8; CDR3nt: TGTGCCAGCAGCTTATCGGGGGCGGGGTACGAGCAGTACTTC; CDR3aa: CASSLSGAGYEQYF
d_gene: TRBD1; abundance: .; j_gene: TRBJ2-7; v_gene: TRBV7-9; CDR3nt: TGTGCCAGCAGCTCCGGGACAGGGGGTTCCATAATGCACGAGCAGTACTTC; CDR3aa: CASSSGTGGSIMHEQYF
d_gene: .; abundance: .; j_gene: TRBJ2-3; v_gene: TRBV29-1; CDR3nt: TGCAGCGTCCCCTCCGAGGGGGGCGGAATAGATACGCAGTATTTT; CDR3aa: CSVPSEGGGIDTQYF
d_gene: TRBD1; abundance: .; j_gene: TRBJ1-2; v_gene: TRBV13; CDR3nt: TGTGCCAGCAGCTTAGGCCTGAGGACAGGGGGCGTTGGCTACACCTTC; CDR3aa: CASSLGLRTGGVGYTF
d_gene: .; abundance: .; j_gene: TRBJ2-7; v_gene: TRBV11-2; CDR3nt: TGTGCCAGCAGCTTGGGAACTGCCTACGAGCAGTACTTC; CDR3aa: CASSLGTAYEQYF
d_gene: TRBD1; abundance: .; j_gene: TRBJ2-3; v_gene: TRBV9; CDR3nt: TGTGCCAGCAGCGGCGACGCTCCGGGACAGGGGGGAGATACGCAGTATTTT; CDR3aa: CASSGDAPGQGGDTQYF
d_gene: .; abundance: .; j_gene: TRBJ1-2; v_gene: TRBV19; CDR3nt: TGTGCCAGTAGTCCCCACCCCCGGGGGCCAGGCTACACCTTC; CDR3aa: CASSPHPRGPGYTF
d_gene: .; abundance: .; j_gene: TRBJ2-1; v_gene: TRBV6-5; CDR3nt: TGTGCCAGCAGTTACTCGAGTCAGGCCTGGCACAATGAGCAGTTCTTC; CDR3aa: CASSYSSQAWHNEQFF
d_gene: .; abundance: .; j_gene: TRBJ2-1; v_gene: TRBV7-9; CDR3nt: TGTGCCAGCAGGTTGGACCGAGGGGCGAGGAATGAGCAGTTCTTC; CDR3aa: CASRLDRGARNEQFF
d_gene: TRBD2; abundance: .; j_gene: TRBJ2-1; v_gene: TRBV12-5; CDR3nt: TGTGCTAGTGGTTTGGGCGGGAGCTCCTACAATGAGCAGTTCTTC; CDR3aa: CASGLGGSSYNEQFF
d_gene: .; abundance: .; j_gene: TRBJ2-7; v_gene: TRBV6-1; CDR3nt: TGTGCCAGCAGTCTAACAGTGCGGGGAGTCTACTTC; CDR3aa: CASSLTVRGVYF
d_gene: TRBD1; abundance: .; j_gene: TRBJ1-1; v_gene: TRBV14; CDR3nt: TGTGCCAGCAGCCAATCCAGGGGGGCGAACACTGAAGCTTTCTTT; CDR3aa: CASSQSRGANTEAFF
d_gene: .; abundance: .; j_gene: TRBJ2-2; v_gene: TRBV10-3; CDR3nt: TGTGCCATCAAGACGACGAACACCGGGGAGCTGTTTTTT; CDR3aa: CAIKTTNTGELFF
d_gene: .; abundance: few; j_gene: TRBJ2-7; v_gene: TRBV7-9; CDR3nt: TGTGCCAGCAGCTTAGGGGGGAACTCCTACGAGCAGTACTTC; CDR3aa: CASSLGGNSYEQYF
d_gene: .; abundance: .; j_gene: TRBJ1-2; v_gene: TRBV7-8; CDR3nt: TGTGCCAGCAGCTTAGCGCTGGTGAACTATGGCTACACCTTC; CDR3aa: CASSLALVNYGYTF
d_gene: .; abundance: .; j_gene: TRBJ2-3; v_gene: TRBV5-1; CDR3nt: TGCGCCAGCAGCTTGGCGGCTGGAGGGGCATTAACAGATACGCAGTATTTT; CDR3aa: CASSLAAGGALTDTQYF
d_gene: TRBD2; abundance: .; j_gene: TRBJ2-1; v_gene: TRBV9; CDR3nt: TGTGCCAGCAGCGGCACCGGGACTAGGGGGAACAATGAGCAGTTCTTC; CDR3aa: CASSGTGTRGNNEQFF
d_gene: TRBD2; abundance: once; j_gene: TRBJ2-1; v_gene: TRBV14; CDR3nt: TGTGCCAGCAGCCGCGGGAGACCCCCATACAATGAGCAGTTCTTC; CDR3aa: CASSRGRPPYNEQFF
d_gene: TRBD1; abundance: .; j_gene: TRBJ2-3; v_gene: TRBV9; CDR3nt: TGTGCCAGCAGCGCCAGACAGGGGATCACAGATACGCAGTATTTT; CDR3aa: CASSARQGITDTQYF
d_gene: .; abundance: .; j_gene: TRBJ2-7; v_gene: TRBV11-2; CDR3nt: TGTGCCAGCAGCCCCAGACATCTCTCCTACGAGCAGTACTTC; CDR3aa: CASSPRHLSYEQYF
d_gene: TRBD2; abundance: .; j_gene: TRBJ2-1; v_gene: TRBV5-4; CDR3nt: TGTGCCAGCAGCTTGGGGGGGACTAGCGGGAGTAATGAGCAGTTCTTC; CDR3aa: CASSLGGTSGSNEQFF
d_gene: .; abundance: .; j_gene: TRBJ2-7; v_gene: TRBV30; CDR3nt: TGTGCCTGGAGTCCTCTAGCTCCGCTATACTACGAGCAGTACTTC; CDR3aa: CAWSPLAPLYYEQYF
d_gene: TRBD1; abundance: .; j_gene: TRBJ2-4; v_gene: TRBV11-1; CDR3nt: TGTGCCAGCAGCTTCACCGGGACAGGAGCAAAAGGCAAAAACATTCAGTACTTC; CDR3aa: CASSFTGTGAKGKNIQYF
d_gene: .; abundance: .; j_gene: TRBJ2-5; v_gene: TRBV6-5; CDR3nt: TGTGCCAGCAGTATCAGGGATCTCGAGACCCAGTACTTC; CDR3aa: CASSIRDLETQYF
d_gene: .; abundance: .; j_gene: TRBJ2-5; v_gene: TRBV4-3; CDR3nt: TGCGCCAGCAGCCAGACCTCAGGCGGTCCAGCGACCCAGTACTTC; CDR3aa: CASSQTSGGPATQYF
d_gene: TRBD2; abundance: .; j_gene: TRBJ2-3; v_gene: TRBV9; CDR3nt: TGTGCCAGCAGCCCGAGCGGGAGTTGGGTAGATACGCAGTATTTT; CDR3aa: CASSPSGSWVDTQYF
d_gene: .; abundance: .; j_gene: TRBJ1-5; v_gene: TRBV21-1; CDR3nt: TGTGCCAGCAGCAAGACGGATAGCAATCAGCCCCAGCATTTT; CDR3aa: CASSKTDSNQPQHF
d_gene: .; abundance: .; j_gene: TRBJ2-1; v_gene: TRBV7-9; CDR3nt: TGTGCCAGCCGCCCCGCCAAAGATGAGCAGTTCTTC; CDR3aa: CASRPAKDEQFF
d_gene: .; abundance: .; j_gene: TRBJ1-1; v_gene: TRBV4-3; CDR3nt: TGCGCCAGCAGCCAAGTTGCGGGGTTCGGCACTGAAGCTTTCTTT; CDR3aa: CASSQVAGFGTEAFF
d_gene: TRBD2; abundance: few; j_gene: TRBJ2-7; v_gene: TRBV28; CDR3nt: TGTGCCAGCAGCCCGGGACTAGCGGGGATCTACGAGCAGTACTTC; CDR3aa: CASSPGLAGIYEQYF
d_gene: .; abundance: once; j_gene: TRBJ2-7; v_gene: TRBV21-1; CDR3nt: TGTGCCAGCAGCAAATTTAGGAGGGGCCACAGGAGGGGGACAGAATCCTACGAGCAGTACTTC; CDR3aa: CASSKFRRGHRRGTESYEQYF